This is a list of T cell receptor beta chains from one sample in a study of cytomegalovirus exposure and HLA in healthy donors. Generated by immunoSEQ multiplex PCR, the TCRdb table keeps only in-frame clones and is missing some. The table for this sample gives tens of thousands of clones. Specimen: PBMCs. Source of these receptors: a female donor in good health and CMV-seropositive. Each CDR3 is given with its conserved first and last residue. The D gene is left open where the match is weak.

j_call v_call d_call cdr3_nt cdr3_aa
TRBJ2-4 TRBV4-1 . TGCGCCAGCAGCCAAGAGGTGCGGAACATTCAGTACTTC CASSQEVRNIQYF
TRBJ2-7 TRBV5-6 . TGTGCCAGCAGCAGACAGAGCTACGAGCAGTACTTC CASSRQSYEQYF
TRBJ2-7 TRBV4-1 TRBD2 TGCGCCAGCAGCCAGGGGCTAGCGGGAGGCTACGAGCAGTACTTC CASSQGLAGGYEQYF
TRBJ2-7 TRBV14 . TGTGCCAGCAGCCAAGAAGGGGTCTCCTACGAGCAGTACTTC CASSQEGVSYEQYF
TRBJ2-7 TRBV6-1 . TGTGCCAGCAGTGAAGAAAACCGGCTAGCCTTATACGAGCAGTACTTC CASSEENRLALYEQYF
TRBJ2-7 TRBV9 TRBD1 TGTGCCAGCAGCGTGGGTAAGGGGGCGCGCGAGCAGTACTTC CASSVGKGAREQYF
TRBJ2-7 TRBV11-2 . TGTGCCAGCAGCCGAAGGGACACTTACGAGCAGTACTTC CASSRRDTYEQYF
TRBJ2-2 TRBV18 TRBD2 TGTGCCAGCTCACCCGGGGCGCGGACTAGACCCGGGGAGCTGTTTTTT CASSPGARTRPGELFF
TRBJ2-2 TRBV5-1 . TGCGCCAGCAGCCCCGATTGGTTAGGGGCCGGGGAGCTGTTTTTT CASSPDWLGAGELFF
TRBJ2-1 TRBV5-6 . TGTGCCAGCAGCTTGCTCGGAAGGGGGTCCTACAATGAGCAGTTCTTC CASSLLGRGSYNEQFF
TRBJ1-4 TRBV4-1 . TGCGCCAGCAGCCAACCCCGGGACATTCCCCAAAAACTGTTTTTT CASSQPRDIPQKLFF
TRBJ2-1 TRBV4-1 TRBD2 TGCGCCAGCAGCCAAGAAGGTAGCGGGAGCTATGAGCAGTTCTTC CASSQEGSGSYEQFF
TRBJ2-5 TRBV7-3 . TGTGCCAGCAGCTTAACACCTGAGCGGCGAGAGACCCAGTACTTC CASSLTPERRETQYF
TRBJ2-2 TRBV7-3 . TGTGCCAGCAGCCCCGGGTTGAACACCGGGGAGCTGTTTTTT CASSPGLNTGELFF
TRBJ1-4 TRBV18 TRBD1 TGTGCCAGCTCACCGGACAGGGCAGGTGAAAAACTGTTTTTT CASSPDRAGEKLFF
TRBJ2-3 TRBV18 . TGTGCCAGCTCGGACCAGCTGGGGGCCGGGATAGATACGCAGTATTTT CASSDQLGAGIDTQYF
TRBJ2-3 TRBV6-5 TRBD1 TGTGCCAGCAGTTACTTGGGACAGGGCCCAGATACGCAGTATTTT CASSYLGQGPDTQYF
TRBJ2-3 TRBV9 TRBD2 TGTGCCAGCAGCGTAGCCTCAGCGGGGTTCACAGATACGCAGTATTTT CASSVASAGFTDTQYF
TRBJ2-1 TRBV4-1 . TGCGCCAGCAGCCAAAGGGGGATCTCCTACAATGAGCAGTTCTTC CASSQRGISYNEQFF
TRBJ2-3 TRBV28 . TGTGCCAGCAGCACAAAGGACAGATACACAGATACGCAGTATTTT CASSTKDRYTDTQYF
TRBJ1-1 TRBV7-2 . TGTGCCAGCAGCGTTACGGGGGGGAACACTGAAGCTTTCTTT CASSVTGGNTEAFF
TRBJ1-2 TRBV28 . TGTGCCAGCAGACGCACCGGGAGGGCTAACTATGGCTACACCTTC CASRRTGRANYGYTF
TRBJ2-7 TRBV7-9 . TGTGCCAGCAGCACCATCCCAGGGGAGTTTCCCTACGAGCAGTACTTC CASSTIPGEFPYEQYF
TRBJ1-2 TRBV6-5 . TGTGCCAGCAGTACGAGGGAAAGGGTCCCCTATGGCTACACCTTC CASSTRERVPYGYTF
TRBJ1-6 TRBV4-3 TRBD1 TGCGCCAGCAGCCAAGTTGGGGACAGTAATTCACCCCTCCACTTT CASSQVGDSNSPLHF
TRBJ2-7 TRBV28 . TGTGCCAGCAGCCTGGAGTTCTACGAGCAGTACTTC CASSLEFYEQYF
TRBJ1-2 TRBV25-1 . TGTGCCAGCAGTGATACTGGGGGCGACTATGGCTACACCTTC CASSDTGGDYGYTF
TRBJ1-6 TRBV5-4 . TGTGCCAGCAGCTTCCGGACAGATTATAATTCACCCCTCCACTTT CASSFRTDYNSPLHF
TRBJ1-3 TRBV28 TRBD1 TGTGCCAGCAGAACGGGACAGGGAGGAAACACCATATATTTT CASRTGQGGNTIYF
TRBJ2-5 TRBV7-2 . TGTGCCAGCAGCTACCAACTAGCCCCGTCAGAGACCCAGTACTTC CASSYQLAPSETQYF
TRBJ2-7 TRBV5-4 TRBD2 TGTGCCAGCCGGACTAGCGGTACCTACGAGCAGTACTTC CASRTSGTYEQYF
TRBJ2-7 TRBV18 . TGTGCCAGCTCACCCAGTTCGGGGGAATACGAGCAGTACTTC CASSPSSGEYEQYF
TRBJ1-6 TRBV7-9 TRBD1 TGTGCCAGCAGCTTAGGGCCCCGAGACAGGGGCGGTAATTCACCCCTCCACTTT CASSLGPRDRGGNSPLHF
TRBJ2-1 TRBV5-1 TRBD2 TGCGCCAGCAGCGCGCCCGGACTAGCGGGAAACTACAATGAGCAGTTCTTC CASSAPGLAGNYNEQFF
TRBJ2-2 TRBV7-9 TRBD2 TGTGCCAGCAGCTCAGATAGCGGGAAAGGTGGCACCGGGGAGCTGTTTTTT CASSSDSGKGGTGELFF
TRBJ2-7 TRBV6-5 TRBD1 TGTGCCAGCAGATTAACCGACAGGGCCGGCGAGCAGTACTTC CASRLTDRAGEQYF
TRBJ2-3 TRBV6-1 . TGTGCCAGCAGTGCCGATGGGCCCGATCGGTACACAGATACGCAGTATTTT CASSADGPDRYTDTQYF
TRBJ1-5 TRBV28 . TGTGCCAGCAGTGAGCTGGTTCAGCCCCAGCATTTT CASSELVQPQHF
TRBJ2-3 TRBV9 TRBD1 TGTGCCAGCAGCGTGACAGGGGACCTCACAGATACGCAGTATTTT CASSVTGDLTDTQYF
TRBJ2-7 TRBV6-6 TRBD2 TGTGCCAGCAGTACCGCGGCCCGGGAGGTCAACGAGCAGTACTTC CASSTAAREVNEQYF
TRBJ2-2 TRBV11-3 . TGTGCCAGCAGTGATCGTGAAGTAGGAGAAGTCGACACCGGGGAGCTGTTTTTT CASSDREVGEVDTGELFF
TRBJ2-3 TRBV4-1 . TGCGCCAGCAGCCAAGATGGTGCGGGGCAACGGGGAGATACGCAGTATTTT CASSQDGAGQRGDTQYF
TRBJ1-2 TRBV11-2 TRBD1 TGTGCCAGCAGCTCGATAACCGGACAGGGAAGCTATGGCTACACCTTC CASSSITGQGSYGYTF
TRBJ2-3 TRBV6-6 . TGTGCCAGCAGAACGGGTGGGTGGGGCACAGATACGCAGTATTTT CASRTGGWGTDTQYF
TRBJ1-3 TRBV6-6 TRBD1 TGTGCCAGCAGCACCCGGGACAGAGGGGGCACCATATATTTT CASSTRDRGGTIYF